These T cell receptor beta chains were read from a single sample in a study of cytomegalovirus exposure and HLA in healthy donors. Repertoires were generated with immunoSEQ multiplex PCR, while TCRdb's copy carries only in-frame clones and drops some. The sample contains around 170,000 clones, less than 75% of which appear only once. What was sequenced was PBMCs. The receptor set was obtained from a girl under 18 in good health and CMV-seronegative. Both conserved end residues are part of each CDR3. A D gene is named only where the DNA matches it firmly. Where a row states a size, it is once, few, many or the class of an expanded clone; other rows omit it.

TRBD1	-	TRBV12-5	TRBJ2-7	CASVGSGQGINHEQYF	TGTGCTAGTGTTGGGTCTGGACAGGGGATAAACCACGAGCAGTACTTC
TRBD1	-	TRBV6-1	TRBJ2-3	CASSIQGADTQYF	TGTGCCAGCAGTATACAGGGGGCAGATACGCAGTATTTT
-	-	TRBV2	TRBJ2-7	CASSEATVGSYEQYF	TGTGCCAGCAGTGAAGCTACAGTGGGTTCCTACGAGCAGTACTTC
-	few	TRBV7-6	TRBJ2-5	CASSLGAEIAETQYF	TGTGCCAGCAGCTTAGGAGCCGAGATAGCGGAGACCCAGTACTTC
TRBD1	-	TRBV5-1	TRBJ2-3	CASSLGDRGSADTQYF	TGCGCCAGCAGCTTGGGGGACAGGGGCTCGGCAGATACGCAGTATTTT
TRBD1	-	TRBV19	TRBJ2-2	CASSMGQGALPNTGELFF	TGTGCCAGTAGTATGGGACAGGGGGCACTCCCTAACACCGGGGAGCTGTTTTTT
TRBD1	-	TRBV19	TRBJ2-1	CASSPDRGAYNEQFF	TGTGCCAGTTCTCCGGACAGGGGAGCCTACAATGAGCAGTTCTTC
-	-	TRBV10-3	TRBJ1-6	CAISEKWPPGHF	TGTGCCATCAGTGAGAAGTGGCCGCCCGGGCACTTT
TRBD2	-	TRBV6-5	TRBJ2-2	CASFGGTGELFF	TGTGCCAGTTTCGGGGGGACCGGGGAGCTGTTTTTT
TRBD1	-	TRBV5-1	TRBJ2-7	CASGTGNDEQYF	TGCGCCAGTGGGACAGGGAACGACGAGCAGTACTTC
-	-	TRBV4-2	TRBJ1-3	CASSQEAASGDTIYF	TGTGCCAGCAGCCAAGAGGCGGCCTCTGGAGACACCATATATTTT
TRBD1	-	TRBV30	TRBJ1-6	CAWSTTGGFRVSPLHF	TGTGCCTGGAGTACGACAGGGGGGTTTCGCGTCTCACCCCTCCACTTT